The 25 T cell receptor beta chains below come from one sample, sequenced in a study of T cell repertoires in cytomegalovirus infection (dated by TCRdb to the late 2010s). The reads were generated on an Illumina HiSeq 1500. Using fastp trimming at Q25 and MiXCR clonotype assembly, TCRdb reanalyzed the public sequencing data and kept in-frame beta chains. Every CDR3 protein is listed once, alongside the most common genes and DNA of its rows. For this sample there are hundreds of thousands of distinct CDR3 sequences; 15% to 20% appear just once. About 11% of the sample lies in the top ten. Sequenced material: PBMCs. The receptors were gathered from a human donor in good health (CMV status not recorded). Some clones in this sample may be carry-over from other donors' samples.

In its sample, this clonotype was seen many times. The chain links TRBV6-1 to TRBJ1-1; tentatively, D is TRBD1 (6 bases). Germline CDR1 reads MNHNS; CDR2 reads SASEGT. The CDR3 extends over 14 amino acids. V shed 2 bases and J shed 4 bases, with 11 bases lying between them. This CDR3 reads CASSERGATTEAFF. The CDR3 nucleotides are TGTGCCAGCAGTGAAAGGGGGGCGACCACTGAAGCTTTCTTT.

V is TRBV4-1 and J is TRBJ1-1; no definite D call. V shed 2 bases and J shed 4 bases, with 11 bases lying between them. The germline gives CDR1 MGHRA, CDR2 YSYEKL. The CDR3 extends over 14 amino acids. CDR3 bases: TGCGCCAGCAGCCAACTTTCGGTAGGCACTGAAGCTTTCTTT. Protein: CASSQLSVGTEAFF.

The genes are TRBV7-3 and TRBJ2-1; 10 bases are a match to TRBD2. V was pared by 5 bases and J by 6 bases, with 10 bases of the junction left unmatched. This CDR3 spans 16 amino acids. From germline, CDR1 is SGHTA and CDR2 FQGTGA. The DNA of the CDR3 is TGTGCCAGCAGCCCCACCCCTAGCGGGGGAAGCAATGAGCAGTTCTTC. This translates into CASSPTPSGGSNEQFF.

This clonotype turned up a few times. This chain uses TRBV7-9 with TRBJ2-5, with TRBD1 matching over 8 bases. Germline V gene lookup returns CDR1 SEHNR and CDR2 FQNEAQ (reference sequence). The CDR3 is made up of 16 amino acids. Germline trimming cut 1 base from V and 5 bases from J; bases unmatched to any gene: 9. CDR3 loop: CASSLVRPGGMETQYF. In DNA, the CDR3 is TGTGCCAGCAGCTTAGTGAGGCCAGGGGGCATGGAGACCCAGTACTTC. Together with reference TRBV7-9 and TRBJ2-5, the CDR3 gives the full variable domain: DTGVSQNPRHKITKRGQNVTFRCDPISEHNRLYWYRQTLGQGPEFLTYFQNEAQLEKSRLLSDRFSAERPKGSFSTLEIQRTEQGDSAMYLCASSLVRPGGMETQYFGPGTRLLVL.

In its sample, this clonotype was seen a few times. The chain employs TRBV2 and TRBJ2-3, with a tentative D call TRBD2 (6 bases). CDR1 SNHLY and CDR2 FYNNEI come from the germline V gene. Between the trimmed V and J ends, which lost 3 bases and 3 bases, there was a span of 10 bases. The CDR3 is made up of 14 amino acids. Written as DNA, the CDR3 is TGTGCCAGCAGTGAGGCGGGGAGGACAGATACGCAGTATTTT. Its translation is CASSEAGRTDTQYF.

CDR3 DNA sequence: TGTGCCAGCAGTTTGGGCCTCCAAAATTCACCCCTCCACTTT. Residues: CASSLGLQNSPLHF. This chain uses TRBV12-3 or TRBV12-4 with TRBJ1-6; the D is unclear. The CDR3 has 14 residues. V shed 3 bases and J shed 7 bases, with 10 bases lying between them.

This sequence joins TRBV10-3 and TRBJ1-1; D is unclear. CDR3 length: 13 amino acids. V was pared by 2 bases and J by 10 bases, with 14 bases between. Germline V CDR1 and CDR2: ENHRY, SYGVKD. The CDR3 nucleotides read TGTGCCATCAGTGAGCTTGAGGGCAGTGCAGCTTTCTTT. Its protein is CAISELEGSAAFF.

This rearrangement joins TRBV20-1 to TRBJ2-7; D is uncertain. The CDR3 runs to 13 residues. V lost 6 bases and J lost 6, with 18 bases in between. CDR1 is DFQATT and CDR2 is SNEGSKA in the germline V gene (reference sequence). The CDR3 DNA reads TGCAGTGCGTTCGATGACCCTGACTTCGAGCAGTACTTC. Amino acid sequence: CSAFDDPDFEQYF.

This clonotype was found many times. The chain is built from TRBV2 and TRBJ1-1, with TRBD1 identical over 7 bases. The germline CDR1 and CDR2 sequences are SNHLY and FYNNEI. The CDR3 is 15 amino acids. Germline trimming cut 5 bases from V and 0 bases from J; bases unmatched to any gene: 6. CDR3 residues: CASSNPRGVNTEAFF. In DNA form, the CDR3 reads TGTGCCAGCAGTAACCCCAGGGGGGTGAACACTGAAGCTTTCTTT. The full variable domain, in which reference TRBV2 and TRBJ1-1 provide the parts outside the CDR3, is EPEVTQTPSHQVTQMGQEVILRCVPISNHLYFYWYRQILGQKVEFLVSFYNNEISEKSEIFDDQFSVERPDGSNFTLKIRSTKLEDSAMYFCASSNPRGVNTEAFFGQGTRLTVV.

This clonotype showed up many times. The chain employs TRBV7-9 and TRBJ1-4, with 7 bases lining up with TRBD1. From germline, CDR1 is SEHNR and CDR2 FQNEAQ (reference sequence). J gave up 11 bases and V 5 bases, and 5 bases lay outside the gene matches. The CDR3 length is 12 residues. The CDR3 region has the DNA TGTGCCAGCAGCCGCCGACAGGGTAAACTGTTTTTT. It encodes CASSRRQGKLFF.

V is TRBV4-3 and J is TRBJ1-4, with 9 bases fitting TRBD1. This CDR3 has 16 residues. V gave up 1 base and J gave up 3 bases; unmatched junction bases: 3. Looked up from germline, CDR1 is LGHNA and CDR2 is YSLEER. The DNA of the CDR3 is TGCGCCAGCAGCCAAGGGGACAGGGACGCTAATGAAAAACTGTTTTTT. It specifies CASSQGDRDANEKLFF.

CDR3 nucleotides: TGTGCCAGCAGCCCGGGACAGGGGGCCCATCAGCCCCAGCATTTT. Its protein is CASSPGQGAHQPQHF. The chain is built from TRBV12-3 or TRBV12-4 and TRBJ1-5, with TRBD1 matching 12 bases. CDR3 length: 15 residues. The V and J ends lost 6 bases and 5 bases, in that order; junction bases with no gene match: 5.

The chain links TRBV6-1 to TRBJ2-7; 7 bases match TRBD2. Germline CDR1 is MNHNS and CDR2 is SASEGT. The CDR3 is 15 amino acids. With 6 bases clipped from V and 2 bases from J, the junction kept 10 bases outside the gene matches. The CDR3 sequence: CASSFSGGGTYEQYF. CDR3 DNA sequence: TGTGCCAGCAGCTTCTCTGGGGGGGGGACCTACGAGCAGTACTTC.

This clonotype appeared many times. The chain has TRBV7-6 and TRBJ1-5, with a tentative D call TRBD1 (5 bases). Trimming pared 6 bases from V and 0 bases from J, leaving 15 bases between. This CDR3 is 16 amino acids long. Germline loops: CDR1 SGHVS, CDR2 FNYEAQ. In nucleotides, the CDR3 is TGTGCCAGCAGTCCCGGGACGGAATATAGCAATCAGCCCCAGCATTTT. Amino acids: CASSPGTEYSNQPQHF.

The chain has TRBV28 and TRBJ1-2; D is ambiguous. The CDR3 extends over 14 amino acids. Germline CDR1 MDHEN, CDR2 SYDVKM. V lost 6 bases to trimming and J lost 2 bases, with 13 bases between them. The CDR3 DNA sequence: TGTGCCAGCAGCAGCCGGTCAGGAAACTATGGCTACACCTTC. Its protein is CASSSRSGNYGYTF.

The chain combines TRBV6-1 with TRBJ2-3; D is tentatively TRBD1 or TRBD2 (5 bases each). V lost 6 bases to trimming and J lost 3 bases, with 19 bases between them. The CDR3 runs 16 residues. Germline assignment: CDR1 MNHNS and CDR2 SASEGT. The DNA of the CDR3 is TGTGCCAGCAGGAACAATGGTTGGGGGATTACAGATACGCAGTATTTT. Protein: CASRNNGWGITDTQYF.

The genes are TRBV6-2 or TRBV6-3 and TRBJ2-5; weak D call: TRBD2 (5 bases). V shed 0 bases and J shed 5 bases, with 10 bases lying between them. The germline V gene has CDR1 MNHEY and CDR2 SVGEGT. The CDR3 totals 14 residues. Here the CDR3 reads CASSYSTRRETQYF. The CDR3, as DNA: TGTGCCAGCAGTTACTCGACCAGGAGGGAGACCCAGTACTTC.

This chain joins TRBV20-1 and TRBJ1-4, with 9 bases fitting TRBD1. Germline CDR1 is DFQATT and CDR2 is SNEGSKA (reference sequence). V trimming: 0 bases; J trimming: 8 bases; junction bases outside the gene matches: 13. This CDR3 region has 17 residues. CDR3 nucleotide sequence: TGCAGTGCTAGAGAGGCTCCGGGACAGGGATTAAGCGAAAAACTGTTTTTT. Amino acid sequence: CSAREAPGQGLSEKLFF.

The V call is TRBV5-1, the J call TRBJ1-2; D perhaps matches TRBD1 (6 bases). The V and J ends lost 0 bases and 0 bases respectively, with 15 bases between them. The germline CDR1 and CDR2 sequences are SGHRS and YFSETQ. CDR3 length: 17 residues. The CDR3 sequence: CASSLEQGFLSNYGYTF. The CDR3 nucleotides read TGCGCCAGCAGCTTGGAACAGGGATTTTTATCTAACTATGGCTACACCTTC.

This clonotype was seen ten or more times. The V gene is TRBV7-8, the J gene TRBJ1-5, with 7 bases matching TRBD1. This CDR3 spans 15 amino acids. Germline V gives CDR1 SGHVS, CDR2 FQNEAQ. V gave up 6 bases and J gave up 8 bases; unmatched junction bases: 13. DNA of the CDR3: TGTGCCAGCAGTTCGACAGGGTCCCCTATTGAGCCCCAGCATTTT. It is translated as CASSSTGSPIEPQHF.

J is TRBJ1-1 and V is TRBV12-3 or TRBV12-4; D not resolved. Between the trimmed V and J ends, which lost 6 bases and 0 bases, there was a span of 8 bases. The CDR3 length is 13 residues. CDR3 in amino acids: CASSMGLNTEAFF. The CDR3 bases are TGTGCCAGCAGCATGGGTTTGAACACTGAAGCTTTCTTT.

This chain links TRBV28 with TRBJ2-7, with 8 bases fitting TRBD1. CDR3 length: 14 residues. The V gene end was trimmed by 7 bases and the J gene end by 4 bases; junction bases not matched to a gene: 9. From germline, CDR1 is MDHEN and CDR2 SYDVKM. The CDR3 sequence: CASTPGTGSYEQYF. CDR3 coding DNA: TGTGCCAGCACCCCCGGGACAGGTTCTTACGAGCAGTACTTC.

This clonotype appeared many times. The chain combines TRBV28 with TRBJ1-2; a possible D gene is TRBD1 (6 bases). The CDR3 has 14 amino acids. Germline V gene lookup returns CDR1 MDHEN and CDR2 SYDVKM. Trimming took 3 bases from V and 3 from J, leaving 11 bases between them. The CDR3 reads CASSFSPGDYGYTF. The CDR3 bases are TGTGCCAGCAGTTTCTCCCCAGGGGACTATGGCTACACCTTC.

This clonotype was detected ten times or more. The CDR3 DNA is TGTGCCAGCAGTCGATTTGTGGGTGAGACCCAGTACTTC. This encodes CASSRFVGETQYF. The chain carries TRBV12-3 or TRBV12-4 and TRBJ2-5; D is ambiguous. Trimming shortened V by 5 bases and J by 5 bases, and 12 bases separated the two germline ends. The CDR3 contains 13 residues.

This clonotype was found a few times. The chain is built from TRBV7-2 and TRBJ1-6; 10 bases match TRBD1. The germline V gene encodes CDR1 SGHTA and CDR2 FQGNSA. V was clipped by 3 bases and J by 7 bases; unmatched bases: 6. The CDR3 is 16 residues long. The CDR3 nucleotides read TGTGCCAGCAGCTTCGGACCGGACAGGGGGAATTCACCCCTCCACTTT. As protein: CASSFGPDRGNSPLHF.